This T cell receptor (beta chain) is drawn from a study of blood T cell repertoires in COVID-19. J lost 7 bases, V lost 2 bases, and 13 bases had no gene match. Looked up from germline, CDR1 is SGHVS and CDR2 is FNYEAQ. The CDR3 has 18 residues. Profiling relied on immunoSEQ multiplex PCR, and the TCRdb table lists in-frame clones only, not all of them. Counted here are 60,000 to 75,000 clones, around 83% occurring once; the ten biggest clones make up roughly 6.8%. The rearrangement links TRBV7-6 to TRBJ2-2; TRBD2 matches 10 bases. The sequence was collected from a human donor in a cohort sampled during active COVID-19. Sequencing input: peripheral blood. The CDR3 DNA is TGTGCCAGCAGCTTACGTCTCCAGCGGGGGGGCGAAGGCGGGGAGCTGTTTTTT. It yields the protein CASSLRLQRGGEGGELFF.